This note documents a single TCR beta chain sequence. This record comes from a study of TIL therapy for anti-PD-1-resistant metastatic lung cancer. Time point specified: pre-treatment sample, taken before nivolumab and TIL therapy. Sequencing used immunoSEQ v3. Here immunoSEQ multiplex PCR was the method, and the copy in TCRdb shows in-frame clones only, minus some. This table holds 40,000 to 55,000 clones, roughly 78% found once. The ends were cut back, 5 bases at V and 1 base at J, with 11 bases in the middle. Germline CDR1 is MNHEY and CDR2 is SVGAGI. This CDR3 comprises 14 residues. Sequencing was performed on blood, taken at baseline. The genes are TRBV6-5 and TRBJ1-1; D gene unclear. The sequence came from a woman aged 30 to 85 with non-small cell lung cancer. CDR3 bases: TGTGCCAGCAGTGGCGGACGGAAGAACACTGAAGCTTTCTTT. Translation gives CASSGGRKNTEAFF.